This T cell receptor (beta chain) was sequenced in a study of T cell responses to AZD1222 COVID-19 vaccine. Study findings and constraints: Two AZD1222 administrations were followed by greater Spike-specific TCR breadth and depth.

By proportion, this clone is medium-sized (0.01 to 0.1%). What it binds is unknown. The CDR3 is 16 amino acids. Germline CDR1 is KGHDR and CDR2 is SFDVKD. Losses at the gene ends were 3 bases for V and 1 base for J; bases not matched to a gene: 6. Method: immunoSEQ multiplex PCR; TCRdb's copy keeps in-frame clones and lacks some. The sample has about 78,000 clones, 90% seen once. The chain uses TRBV24-1 and TRBJ2-7, with 9 bases identical to TRBD1. The TCR sequence derives from an adult who received the AZD1222 COVID-19 vaccine. Sequenced material: peripheral blood, taken 28 days after the second AZD1222 dose. CDR3 amino acids: CATSDGKGQGSYEQYF. The CDR3, as DNA: TGTGCCACCAGTGATGGAAAAGGACAGGGGTCCTACGAGCAGTACTTC.